This T cell receptor beta chain was sequenced during a study of shared clonotypes between healthy human individuals. Trimming took 4 bases from V and 6 from J, leaving 17 bases between them. The CDR3 extends over 14 amino acids. In germline, CDR1 is SGHTS, CDR2 YDEGEE. The authors loaded around 190 ng DNA, 28,000 or so T cell genomes, into sorted-subset replicate PCRs. Original handling: ImmunoSEQ only sent back junction sequences with no quality scores, so filtering was done differently. Only in-frame clones appear in the TCRdb table, and some are missing; sequencing was by immunoSEQ multiplex PCR. From that table come the V and J calls and clone size; the DNA was used to work out D and trimming. The data hold millions of clones, with around 96% observed a single time. CD45RO-negative cells were positively selected for CCR7, leaving out terminally differentiated effector memory CD45RA+ cells.

The sample comprised naive CD8+ T cells sorted from blood. This receptor was identified in a man between 18 and 29 years old in good health. The genes are TRBV5-8 and TRBJ2-7; possible D gene TRBD1, 5 bases. DNA of the CDR3: TGTGCCAGCAGCGTCCCTGACAGAGACGGCGAGCAGTACTTC. It specifies CASSVPDRDGEQYF.